These 28 T cell receptor beta chains were sequenced from one sample in a study of T cell responses to AZD1222 COVID-19 vaccine. Sequencing was performed with immunoSEQ multiplex PCR; in TCRdb, only in-frame clones are kept and a portion is missing. The data hold approximately 110,000 clones, with approximately 84% observed a single time. This sample comprised peripheral blood, obtained on day 0 of AZD1222 vaccination. These receptors were taken from an adult in good health.

The chain uses TRBV6-6 and TRBJ1-4; D is unresolved. The CDR3 consists of 11 residues. Germline lookup yields CDR1 MNHNY and CDR2 SVGAGI (reference sequence). Deletions cut 6 bases from V and 7 bases from J, with 6 bases between. DNA for the CDR3: TGTGCCAGCAGCTACGGTGAAAAACTGTTTTTT. Its translation is CASSYGEKLFF.

This clone showed up just a few times. The V call is TRBV24-1, the J call TRBJ2-7; unclear D gene. The V gene's germline CDR1 is KGHDR and CDR2 SFDVKD. The CDR3 spans 14 residues. Trimming stripped 7 bases from V and 4 bases from J, with 16 bases between. The CDR3 region has the DNA TGTGCCACCAGAAACCCTTTAGTCCGTTACGAGCAGTACTTC. As protein: CATRNPLVRYEQYF.

This chain links TRBV3-1 (or the pseudogene TRBV3-2) with TRBJ2-1; D gene uncertain. Trimming took off 1 base at V and 4 bases at J, with 11 bases between the two ends. This CDR3 is 15 amino acids long. The V gene's germline CDR1 is LGHDT and CDR2 YNNKEL (reference sequence). CDR3 DNA: TGTGCCAGCAGCCAAGGACTCAATAATTACAATGAGCAGTTCTTC. Protein: CASSQGLNNYNEQFF.

The genes are TRBV11-2 and TRBJ1-2, with 7 bases fitting TRBD1. The CDR3 loop spans 15 amino acids. V shed 2 bases and J 5 bases; nucleotides not matched to a gene: 8. Germline loops: CDR1 SGHAT, CDR2 FQNNGV. CDR3 loop: CASSLKPDRVYGYTF. For the CDR3, the DNA is TGTGCCAGCAGCTTAAAGCCCGACAGGGTTTATGGCTACACCTTC. The variable domain in full, completed from reference TRBV11-2 and TRBJ1-2, reads EAGVAQSPRYKIIEKRQSVAFWCNPISGHATLYWYQQILGQGPKLLIQFQNNGVVDDSQLPKDRFSAERLKGVDSTLKIQPAKLEDSAVYLCASSLKPDRVYGYTFGSGTRLTVV.

This sequence joins TRBV6-5 and TRBJ2-7; the match to TRBD2 covers 10 bases. Trimming took 0 bases from V and 4 from J; bases not matched to a gene: 3. Germline CDR1 is MNHEY and CDR2 is SVGAGI. This CDR3 region has 15 residues. The DNA of the CDR3 is TGTGCCAGCAGTTACTCAAGCGGGAGGGTTTACGAGCAGTACTTC. This encodes CASSYSSGRVYEQYF.

The chain has TRBV4-1 and TRBJ1-2; no clear D gene. The CDR3 is 15 amino acids. The germline V and J ends were trimmed by 0 bases and 2 bases, with 10 bases remaining between them. Germline V lookup: CDR1 MGHRA, CDR2 YSYEKL. The CDR3 protein is CASSQDDRANYGYTF. The CDR3 bases are TGCGCCAGCAGCCAAGATGACCGAGCAAACTATGGCTACACCTTC.

V gene TRBV7-9 combines with J gene TRBJ2-4, with D uncertain. CDR3 length equals 15 residues. In germline, CDR1 is SEHNR, CDR2 FQNEAQ (reference sequence). The germline V and J ends were trimmed by 6 bases and 3 bases, with 15 bases remaining between them. The CDR3 reads CASSPDGRRKNIQYF. DNA for the CDR3: TGTGCCAGCAGTCCAGACGGACGACGCAAAAACATTCAGTACTTC.

The chain joins TRBV5-1 to TRBJ2-7, with D perhaps matching TRBD1 (6 bases). Germline values: CDR1 SGHRS, CDR2 YFSETQ. Deletions cut 4 bases from V and 1 base from J, with 12 bases between. The CDR3 runs 14 residues. The DNA of the CDR3 is TGCGCCAGCAGCACTTCGGACAGTTCCTACGAGCAGTACTTC. Its translation is CASSTSDSSYEQYF.

This clone is a singleton in its sample. V gene TRBV7-2 combines with J gene TRBJ2-7; 12 bases match TRBD1. CDR3 length equals 17 residues. V shed 2 bases and J 6 bases; nucleotides not matched to a gene: 11. Germline CDR1 is SGHTA and CDR2 is FQGNSA. CDR3 nucleotide sequence: TGTGCCAGCAGCTTATCGCGTGCCGGGACAGGGGGCTCCGAGCAGTACTTC. Its translation is CASSLSRAGTGGSEQYF.

The rearrangement uses TRBV7-9 and TRBJ2-1; D is possibly TRBD1 (5 bases). V was clipped by 1 base and J by 4 bases, with 11 bases between them. The germline CDR1 and CDR2 sequences are SEHNR and FQNEAQ (reference sequence). The CDR3 is 15 amino acids. The CDR3 nucleotides are TGTGCCAGCAGCTTAGGCAGGTGGACATACAATGAGCAGTTCTTC. Residues: CASSLGRWTYNEQFF.

The rearrangement uses TRBV18 and TRBJ1-4; D is unclear. The V gene's germline CDR1 is KGHSH and CDR2 LQKENI. CDR3 length equals 15 residues. V was pared by 4 bases and J by 2 bases, with 11 bases between. This CDR3 reads CASSRSRGTNEKLFF. The CDR3 nucleotides read TGTGCCAGCTCACGGTCCCGCGGGACTAATGAAAAACTGTTTTTT.

The V call is TRBV24-1, the J call TRBJ2-1, with TRBD1 identical over 11 bases. CDR3 size: 16 residues. V was clipped by 4 bases and J by 4 bases; unmatched bases: 5. CDR1 is KGHDR, CDR2 SFDVKD, per germline. CDR3 region: CATSDIGQGAYNEQFF. The CDR3, as DNA: TGTGCCACCAGTGACATAGGACAGGGGGCATACAATGAGCAGTTCTTC.

J is TRBJ1-2 and V is TRBV6-6, with 8 positions matching TRBD1. J gave up 2 bases and V 5 bases, and 7 bases lay outside the gene matches. The CDR3 length is 15 residues. Looked up from germline, CDR1 is MNHNY and CDR2 is SVGAGI (reference sequence). Here the CDR3 reads CASSVRGQVNYGYTF. The DNA of the CDR3 is TGTGCCAGCAGTGTACGGGGACAGGTCAACTATGGCTACACCTTC.

Regarding this clone: One end of the junction varies from germline; a read error may be responsible. The chain joins TRBV29-1 to TRBJ1-1; unclear D gene. This CDR3 contains 12 residues. The germline V gene encodes CDR1 SQVTM and CDR2 ANQGSEA. The DNA for the CDR3 is TGCAGCGTTGAAGATCATAGCAGCACTCGGGGTTTT. Translation gives CSVEDHSSTRGF.

Remarks on this clone: A junction boundary mismatches the germline segment, possibly from a read error. The rearrangement joins TRBV6-5 to TRBJ2-3; D is uncertain. Germline V gene lookup returns CDR1 MNHEY and CDR2 SVGAGI. This CDR3 is built from 12 residues. DNA for the CDR3: TGTGCCAGCAGTGACTCCATCGATACGCAGTATTTT. Amino acids: CASSDSIDTQYF.

This clone was detected only once. V usage is TRBV2 and J usage is TRBJ2-3; TRBD1 matches at 9 bases. Germline V gives CDR1 SNHLY, CDR2 FYNNEI. This CDR3 contains 12 residues. V was pared by 3 bases and J by 13 bases, with 5 bases of the junction left unmatched. Here the CDR3 DNA reads TGTGCCAGCAGTGACGAGACAGGGGGAAAGTATTTT. It is translated as CASSDETGGKYF. Supplemented by reference TRBV2 and TRBJ2-3, the full variable domain reads EPEVTQTPSHQVTQMGQEVILRCVPISNHLYFYWYRQILGQKVEFLVSFYNNEISEKSEIFDDQFSVERPDGSNFTLKIRSTKLEDSAMYFCASSDETGGKYFGPGTRLTVL.

The V and J genes are TRBV5-1 and TRBJ2-3; D is unclear. Trimming stripped 1 base from V and 0 bases from J, with 3 bases between. From germline, CDR1 is SGHRS and CDR2 YFSETQ. The CDR3 loop spans 13 amino acids. This CDR3 reads CASSLSSTDTQYF. As DNA, the CDR3 is TGCGCCAGCAGCTTGTCCAGCACAGATACGCAGTATTTT.

As concerns this clone: Relative to the germline gene, one junction end is altered; a read error may explain this. This chain links TRBV7-2 with TRBJ2-7, with 8 bases fitting TRBD2. The V gene's germline CDR1 is SGHTA and CDR2 FQGNSA. CDR3 size: 12 residues. DNA for the CDR3: TGTGCCAGCAGCTCAAGGGCGGGGGGACTAAACTTC. Encoded protein: CASSSRAGGLNF.

The DNA of the CDR3 is TGTGCCAGCAGCCTGAACACCGGGGAGCTGTTTTTT. Encoded protein: CASSLNTGELFF. The J gene is TRBJ2-2, the V gene TRBV11-3; D ambiguous. The V gene lost 5 bases and the J gene lost 1 base, with 2 bases spanning the gap. The CDR3 loop spans 12 amino acids. Germline CDR1 SGHNT, CDR2 YENEEA. The full variable domain, in which reference TRBV11-3 and TRBJ2-2 provide the parts outside the CDR3, is EAGVVQSPRYKIIEKKQPVAFWCNPISGHNTLYWYLQNLGQGPELLIRYENEEAVDDSQLPKDRFSAERLKGVDSTLKIQPAELGDSAVYLCASSLNTGELFFGEGSRLTVL.

This chain joins TRBV2 and TRBJ2-1; 8 positions agree with TRBD2. The V gene's germline CDR1 is SNHLY and CDR2 FYNNEI. Trimming took 4 bases from V and 10 from J; bases not matched to a gene: 9. There are 14 residues in the CDR3. DNA for the CDR3: TGTGCCAGCAGTGCAAGCGGGAGCGGAGACGAGCAGTTCTTC. It codes for CASSASGSGDEQFF.

The V call is TRBV5-1, the J call TRBJ1-2, with TRBD1 matching 10 bases. The germline CDR1 and CDR2 sequences are SGHRS and YFSETQ. The CDR3 sequence is 13 residues long. V was pared by 5 bases and J by 6 bases, with 4 bases of the junction left unmatched. In DNA form, the CDR3 reads TGCGCCAGCAGGGGGACAGGGGATCATGGCTACACCTTC. Translation: CASRGTGDHGYTF. The whole variable domain, remainder taken from reference TRBV5-1 and TRBJ1-2, is KAGVTQTPRYLIKTRGQQVTLSCSPISGHRSVSWYQQTPGQGLQFLFEYFSETQRNKGNFPGRFSGRQFSNSRSEMNVSTLELGDSALYLCASRGTGDHGYTFGSGTRLTVV.

V gene TRBV11-3 combines with J gene TRBJ2-7, with D hard to call. Trimming stripped 0 bases from V and 7 bases from J, with 13 bases between. Looked up from germline, CDR1 is SGHNT and CDR2 is YENEEA. The CDR3 is 14 residues long. The CDR3 nucleotides are TGTGCCAGCAGCTTAGACAGGCTCCCCGGTGAGCAGTACTTC. Encoded protein: CASSLDRLPGEQYF.

This rearrangement joins TRBV5-6 to TRBJ2-2; possible D gene TRBD1, 5 bases. The germline CDR1 and CDR2 sequences are SGHDT and YYEEEE. V dropped 0 bases and J dropped 7 bases, with 16 bases sitting between them. The CDR3 length is 16 residues. The CDR3 nucleotides read TGTGCCAGCAGCTTGGCGTCAGGGCACCTGGGCGGGGAGCTGTTTTTT. This encodes CASSLASGHLGGELFF.

The J gene is TRBJ2-1, the V gene TRBV7-8; 7 nucleotides match TRBD1. Germline V gene sequence: CDR1 SGHVS, CDR2 FQNEAQ. V was clipped by 1 base and J by 8 bases; unmatched bases: 8. There are 15 residues in the CDR3. The CDR3 is CASSLGQGDVYEQFF. CDR3 in DNA: TGTGCCAGCAGCTTAGGACAGGGTGACGTTTATGAGCAGTTCTTC.

The chain uses TRBV12-3 or TRBV12-4 and TRBJ1-2, with no clear D. There are 12 residues in the CDR3. V was shortened by 6 bases and J by 13 bases, with 18 bases between the two germline ends. CDR3 nucleotides: TGTGCCAGCAGGGGCCTTTCGGCCATGGCCACCTTC. Amino acid sequence: CASRGLSAMATF.

The J gene is TRBJ1-2, the V gene TRBV6-2 or TRBV6-3, with 8 bases lining up with TRBD1. This CDR3 has 14 residues. The V segment lost 2 bases and the J segment 4 bases; nucleotides outside the gene matches: 3. CDR1 is MNHEY and CDR2 is SVGEGT in the germline V gene. CDR3: CASSYDRGTYGYTF. The CDR3 DNA sequence: TGTGCCAGCAGTTACGACAGGGGAACCTATGGCTACACCTTC.

The chain recombines TRBV9 with TRBJ1-1, with 9 bases identical to TRBD1. The CDR3 is 13 residues long. The ends lost 4 bases at V and 4 bases at J; junction bases unmatched: 2. CDR1 SGDLS and CDR2 YYNGEE come from the germline V gene. For the CDR3, the DNA is TGTGCCAGCAGCCCGGGACAGGGCACTGAAGCTTTCTTT. Amino acids: CASSPGQGTEAFF.

The rearrangement joins TRBV6-5 to TRBJ1-4; no reliable D call. CDR1 and CDR2 from the germline V gene are MNHEY and SVGAGI. Deletions cut 7 bases from V and 4 bases from J, with 7 bases between. The length of the CDR3 is 12 residues. CDR3 loop: CASNRVNEKLFF. Here the CDR3 DNA reads TGTGCCAGCAACCGGGTTAATGAAAAACTGTTTTTT.